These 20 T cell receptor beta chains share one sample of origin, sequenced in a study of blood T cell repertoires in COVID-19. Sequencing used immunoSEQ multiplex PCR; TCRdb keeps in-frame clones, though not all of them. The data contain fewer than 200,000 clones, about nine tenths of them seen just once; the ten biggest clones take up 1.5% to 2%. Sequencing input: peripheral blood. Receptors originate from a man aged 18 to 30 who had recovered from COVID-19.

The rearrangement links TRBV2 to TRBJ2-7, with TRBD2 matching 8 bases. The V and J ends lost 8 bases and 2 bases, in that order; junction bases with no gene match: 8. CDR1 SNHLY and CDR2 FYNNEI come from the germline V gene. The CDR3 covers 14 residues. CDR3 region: CASSGSGRPYEQYF. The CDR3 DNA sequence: TGTGCCAGCTCAGGAAGCGGGAGACCCTACGAGCAGTACTTC.

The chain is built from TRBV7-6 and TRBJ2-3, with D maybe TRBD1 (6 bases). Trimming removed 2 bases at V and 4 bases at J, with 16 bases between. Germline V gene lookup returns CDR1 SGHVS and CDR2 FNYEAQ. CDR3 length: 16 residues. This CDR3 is CASSLQGTSLPDTQYF. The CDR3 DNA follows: TGTGCCAGCAGCTTACAAGGGACATCCCTCCCAGATACGCAGTATTTT.

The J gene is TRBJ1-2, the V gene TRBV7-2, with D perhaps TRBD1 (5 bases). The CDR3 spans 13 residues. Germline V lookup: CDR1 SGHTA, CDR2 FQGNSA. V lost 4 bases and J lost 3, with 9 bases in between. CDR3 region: CASSSDTYYGYTF. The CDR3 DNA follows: TGTGCCAGCAGCTCGGACACCTACTATGGCTACACCTTC. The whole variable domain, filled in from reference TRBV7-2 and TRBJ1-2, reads GAGVSQSPSNKVTEKGKDVELRCDPISGHTALYWYRQSLGQGLEFLIYFQGNSAPDKSGLPSDRFSAERTGGSVSTLTIQRTQQEDSAVYLCASSSDTYYGYTFGSGTRLTVV.

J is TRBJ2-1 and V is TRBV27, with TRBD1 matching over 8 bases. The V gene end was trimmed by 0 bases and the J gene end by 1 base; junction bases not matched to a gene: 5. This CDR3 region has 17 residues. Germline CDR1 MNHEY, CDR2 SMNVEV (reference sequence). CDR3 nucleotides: TGTGCCAGCAGTTTATCGAGCAGGACAGGGTCCTACAATGAGCAGTTCTTC. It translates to CASSLSSRTGSYNEQFF.

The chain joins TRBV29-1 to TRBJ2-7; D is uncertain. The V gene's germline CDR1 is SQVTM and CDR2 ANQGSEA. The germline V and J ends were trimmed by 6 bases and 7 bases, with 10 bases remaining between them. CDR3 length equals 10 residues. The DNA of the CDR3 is TGCAGCGTGCACCTAGATGAGCAGTACTTC. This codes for CSVHLDEQYF.

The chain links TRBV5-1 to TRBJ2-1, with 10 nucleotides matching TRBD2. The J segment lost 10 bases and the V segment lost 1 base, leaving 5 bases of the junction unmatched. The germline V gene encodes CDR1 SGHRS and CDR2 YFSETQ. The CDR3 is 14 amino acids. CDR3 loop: CASSLFLAGVEQFF. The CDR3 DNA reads TGCGCCAGCAGCTTGTTCCTAGCGGGAGTAGAGCAGTTCTTC. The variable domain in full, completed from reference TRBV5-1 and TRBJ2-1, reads KAGVTQTPRYLIKTRGQQVTLSCSPISGHRSVSWYQQTPGQGLQFLFEYFSETQRNKGNFPGRFSGRQFSNSRSEMNVSTLELGDSALYLCASSLFLAGVEQFFGPGTRLTVL.

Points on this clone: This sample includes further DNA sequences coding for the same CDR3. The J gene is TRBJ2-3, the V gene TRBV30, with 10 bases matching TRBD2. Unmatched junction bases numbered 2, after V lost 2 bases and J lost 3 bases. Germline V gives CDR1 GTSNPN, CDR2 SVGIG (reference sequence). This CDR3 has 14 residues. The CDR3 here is CAWSSSGRTDTQYF. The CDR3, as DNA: TGTGCCTGGAGTTCTAGCGGGAGAACAGATACGCAGTATTTT.

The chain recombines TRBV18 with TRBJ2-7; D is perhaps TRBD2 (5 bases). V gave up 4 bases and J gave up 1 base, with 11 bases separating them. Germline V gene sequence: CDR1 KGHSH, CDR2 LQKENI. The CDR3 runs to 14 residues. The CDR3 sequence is CASSLYGESYEQYF. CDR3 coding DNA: TGTGCCAGCTCACTCTACGGGGAGTCCTACGAGCAGTACTTC.

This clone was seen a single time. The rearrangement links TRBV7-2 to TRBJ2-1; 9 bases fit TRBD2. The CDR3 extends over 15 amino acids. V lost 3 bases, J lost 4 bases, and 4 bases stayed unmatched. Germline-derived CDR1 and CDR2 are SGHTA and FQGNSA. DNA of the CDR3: TGTGCCAGCAGCTTTAGCGGGAGCGGATACAATGAGCAGTTCTTC. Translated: CASSFSGSGYNEQFF.

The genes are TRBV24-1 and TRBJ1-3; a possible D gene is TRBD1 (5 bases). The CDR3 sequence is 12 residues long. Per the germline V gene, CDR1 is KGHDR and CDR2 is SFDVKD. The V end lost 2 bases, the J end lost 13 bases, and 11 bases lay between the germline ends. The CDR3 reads CATSDSGELIYF. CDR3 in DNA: TGTGCCACCAGTGATTCGGGGGAACTAATATATTTT.

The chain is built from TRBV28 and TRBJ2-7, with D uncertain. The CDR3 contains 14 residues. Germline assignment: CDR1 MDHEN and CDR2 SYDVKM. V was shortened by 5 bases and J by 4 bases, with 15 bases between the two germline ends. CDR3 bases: TGTGCCAGCAGTCTTATCTCCCGGGTTTACGAGCAGTACTTC. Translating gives CASSLISRVYEQYF.

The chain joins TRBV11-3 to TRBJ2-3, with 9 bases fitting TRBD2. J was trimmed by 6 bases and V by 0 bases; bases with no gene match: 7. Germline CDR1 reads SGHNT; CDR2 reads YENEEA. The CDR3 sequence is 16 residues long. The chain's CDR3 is CASSLDVSGSWDTQYF. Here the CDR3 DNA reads TGTGCCAGCAGCTTAGATGTTAGCGGGAGTTGGGATACGCAGTATTTT.

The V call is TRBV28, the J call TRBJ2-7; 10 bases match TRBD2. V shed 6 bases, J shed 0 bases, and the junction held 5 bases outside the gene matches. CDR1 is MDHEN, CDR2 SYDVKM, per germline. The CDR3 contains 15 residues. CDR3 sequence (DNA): TGTGCCAGCAGCCCTGGACTAGCGGTCTCCTACGAGCAGTACTTC. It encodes CASSPGLAVSYEQYF.

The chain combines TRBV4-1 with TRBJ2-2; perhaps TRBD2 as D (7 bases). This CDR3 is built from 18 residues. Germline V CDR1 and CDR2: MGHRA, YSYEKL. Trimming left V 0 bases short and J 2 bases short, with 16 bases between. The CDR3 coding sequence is TGCGCCAGCAGCCAAGAGGGGGGGGCAGGGGCCAACACCGGGGAGCTGTTTTTT. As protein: CASSQEGGAGANTGELFF.

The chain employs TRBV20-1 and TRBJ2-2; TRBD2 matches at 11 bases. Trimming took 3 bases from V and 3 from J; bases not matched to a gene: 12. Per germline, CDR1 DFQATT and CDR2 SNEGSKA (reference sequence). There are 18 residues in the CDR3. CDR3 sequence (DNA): TGCAGTGCTAGTAGCCCCACTAGCGGGAGTGTCGACACCGGGGAGCTGTTTTTT. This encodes CSASSPTSGSVDTGELFF.

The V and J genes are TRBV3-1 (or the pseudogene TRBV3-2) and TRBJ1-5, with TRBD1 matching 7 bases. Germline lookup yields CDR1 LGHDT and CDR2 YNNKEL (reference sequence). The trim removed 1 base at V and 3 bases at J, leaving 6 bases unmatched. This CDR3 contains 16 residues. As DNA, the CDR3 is TGTGCCAGCAGCCAAGGTGGGGGACAGTTCAATCAGCCCCAGCATTTT. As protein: CASSQGGGQFNQPQHF.

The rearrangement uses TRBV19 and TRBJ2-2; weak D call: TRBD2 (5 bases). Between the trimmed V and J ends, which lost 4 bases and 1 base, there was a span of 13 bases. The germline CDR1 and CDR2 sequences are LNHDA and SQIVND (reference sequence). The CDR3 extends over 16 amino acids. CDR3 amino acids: CASSRGFGENTGELFF. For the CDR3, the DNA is TGTGCCAGTAGTAGGGGTTTCGGGGAGAACACCGGGGAGCTGTTTTTT. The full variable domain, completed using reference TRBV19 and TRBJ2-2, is DGGITQSPKYLFRKEGQNVTLSCEQNLNHDAMYWYRQDPGQGLRLIYYSQIVNDFQKGDIAEGYSVSREKKESFPLTVTSAQKNPTAFYLCASSRGFGENTGELFFGEGSRLTVL.

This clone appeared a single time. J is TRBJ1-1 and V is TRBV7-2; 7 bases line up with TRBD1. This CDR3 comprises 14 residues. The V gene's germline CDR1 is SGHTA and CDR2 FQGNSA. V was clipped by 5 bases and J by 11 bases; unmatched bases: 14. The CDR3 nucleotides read TGTGCCAGCAGCCTACCGACAGGGTTCGGGGAGGCTTTCTTT. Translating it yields CASSLPTGFGEAFF.

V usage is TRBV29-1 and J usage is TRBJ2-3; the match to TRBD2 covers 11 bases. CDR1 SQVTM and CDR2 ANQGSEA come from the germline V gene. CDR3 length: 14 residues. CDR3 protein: CSLQLAGVTDTQYF. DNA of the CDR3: TGCAGTTTACAACTAGCGGGAGTGACGGATACGCAGTATTTT.

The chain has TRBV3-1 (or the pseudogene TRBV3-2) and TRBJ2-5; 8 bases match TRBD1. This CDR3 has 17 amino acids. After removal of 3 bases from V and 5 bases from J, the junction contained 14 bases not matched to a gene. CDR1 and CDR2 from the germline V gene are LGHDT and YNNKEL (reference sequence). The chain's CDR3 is CASSQGQARDSRETQYF. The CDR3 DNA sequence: TGTGCCAGCAGCCAGGGACAGGCAAGGGACTCTCGGGAGACCCAGTACTTC.